This is a list of T cell receptor beta chains from one sample in a study of CD4 T cells in relation to SARS-CoV-2 and coronaviruses. Some clones are missing from TCRdb's copy, which holds only in-frame ones; the method was immunoSEQ multiplex PCR. The data contain approximately 30,000 clones, just under 75% of them seen just once; the ten biggest clones take up roughly 23%. The antigens of these receptors remain unknown. The sample was CD4+ T cells from PBMCs, cultured in vitro. The source is a human donor in good health. Each CDR3 is given with its conserved first and last residue. A D gene is named only where the DNA matches it firmly. Expanded clones get a size class; other rows say once, few or many, or leave the size out.

d_call,clone_size,j_call,v_call,cdr3_aa,cdr3_nt
TRBD2,NA,TRBJ2-5,TRBV27,CASSSLGGGLRETQYF,TGTGCCAGCAGTTCCCTCGGGGGGGGGCTACGTGAGACCCAGTACTTC
TRBD1,NA,TRBJ1-2,TRBV19,CASRRQGASLNYGYTF,TGTGCCAGTAGACGACAGGGGGCGTCTTTGAACTATGGCTACACCTTC
TRBD1,NA,TRBJ2-3,TRBV30,CAWTGDRGSTDTQYF,TGTGCCTGGACAGGCGACAGGGGAAGCACAGATACGCAGTATTTT
NA,NA,TRBJ1-3,TRBV6-5,CASSSGTQGNTIYF,TGTGCCAGCAGCTCCGGGACGCAAGGAAACACCATATATTTT
TRBD2,NA,TRBJ2-3,TRBV27,CAHRFGGRRTDTQYF,TGTGCCCACCGTTTCGGGGGGAGACGCACAGATACGCAGTATTTT
NA,few,TRBJ1-2,TRBV5-4,CASSLYSGGHYGYTF,TGTGCCAGCAGCTTGTATTCCGGGGGCCACTATGGCTACACCTTC
NA,NA,TRBJ2-3,TRBV20-1,CSASWRQPRGTTDTQYF,TGCAGTGCTAGTTGGCGGCAGCCCAGGGGAACCACAGATACGCAGTATTTT
NA,once,TRBJ1-2,TRBV18,CASSPLQDKSYGYTF,TGTGCCAGCTCCCCTCTACAGGACAAAAGCTATGGCTACACCTTC
NA,once,TRBJ2-5,TRBV7-9,CASRRLLGGAVSPQETQYF,TGTGCCAGCAGGCGCCTTTTGGGGGGGGCCGTGTCTCCGCAAGAGACCCAGTACTTC
NA,NA,TRBJ1-5,TRBV27,CASSPNGASPNQPQHF,TGTGCCAGCAGTCCTAACGGGGCCAGCCCCAATCAGCCCCAGCATTTT
NA,NA,TRBJ2-2,TRBV6-6,CASSTQQSGELFF,TGTGCCAGCAGCACCCAACAATCCGGGGAGCTGTTTTTT
TRBD1,NA,TRBJ2-7,TRBV6-1,CASSGLRGQGAYEQYF,TGTGCCAGCAGTGGGCTCCGGGGACAGGGGGCATACGAGCAGTACTTC
NA,NA,TRBJ1-2,TRBV12-3/TRBV12-4,CASSLLRGDGYTF,TGTGCCAGCAGTTTACTCAGGGGAGACGGCTACACCTTC
NA,few,TRBJ2-7,TRBV12-3/TRBV12-4,CASSLNSEEQYF,TGTGCCAGCAGCCTAAATTCAGAAGAGCAGTACTTC
TRBD1,NA,TRBJ2-3,TRBV29-1,CSVATQGNTDTQYF,TGCAGCGTTGCCACACAGGGGAACACAGATACGCAGTATTTT
NA,NA,TRBJ1-4,TRBV2,CASSTGTLLEKLFF,TGTGCCAGCAGCACGGGGACACTTTTGGAAAAACTGTTTTTT
NA,NA,TRBJ1-2,TRBV11-1,CASSLEGSGTYGYTF,TGTGCCAGCAGCTTAGAGGGATCAGGGACCTATGGCTACACCTTC
TRBD1,NA,TRBJ2-3,TRBV6-6,CASTRGTGVDTQYF,TGTGCCAGCACCCGGGGGACAGGGGTAGATACGCAGTATTTT
NA,NA,TRBJ2-3,TRBV2,CASRVGSTDTQYF,TGTGCCAGCAGAGTTGGGAGCACAGATACGCAGTATTTT
TRBD1,NA,TRBJ1-1,TRBV19,CASSDPTGGDTEAFF,TGTGCCAGTAGCGATCCGACAGGGGGAGACACTGAAGCTTTCTTT
NA,few,TRBJ1-1,TRBV7-2,CASSSLVGAVNTEAFF,TGTGCCAGCAGCTCCTTGGTGGGGGCGGTGAACACTGAAGCTTTCTTT
NA,NA,TRBJ1-1,TRBV18,CASSPPDPRMNTEAFF,TGTGCCAGCTCACCACCTGATCCCCGCATGAACACTGAAGCTTTCTTT
TRBD1,NA,TRBJ1-2,TRBV6-5,CASSYRDSFGAYGYTF,TGTGCCAGCAGTTACCGGGACAGCTTCGGAGCCTATGGCTACACCTTC
TRBD1,NA,TRBJ1-6,TRBV5-1,CASSNGQGSDSPLHF,TGCGCCAGCAGCAACGGACAGGGTTCGGATTCACCCCTCCACTTT
TRBD1,NA,TRBJ2-1,TRBV6-2/TRBV6-3,CASSIGTGGEQFF,TGTGCCAGCAGCATAGGGACAGGGGGTGAGCAGTTCTTC
NA,NA,TRBJ1-3,TRBV3-1/TRBV3-2,CASSQGYTRTGNTIYF,TGTGCCAGCAGCCAAGGATACACAAGGACTGGAAACACCATATATTTT
TRBD2,once,TRBJ2-5,TRBV7-7,CASSLVPPGGKSGGYGETQYF,TGTGCCAGCAGCTTAGTCCCACCAGGTGGGAAAAGCGGGGGGTACGGAGAGACCCAGTACTTC
NA,NA,TRBJ1-1,TRBV5-8,CASPGGTEAFF,TGTGCCAGTCCGGGAGGCACTGAAGCTTTCTTT
TRBD1,few,TRBJ2-1,TRBV9,CASSATGERLDEQFF,TGTGCCAGCAGCGCAACAGGGGAGAGATTAGATGAGCAGTTCTTC
NA,NA,TRBJ2-7,TRBV5-6,CASSLYPRGYEQYF,TGTGCCAGCAGCTTGTATCCGAGGGGCTACGAGCAGTACTTC
NA,NA,TRBJ1-2,TRBV9,CASSADGGGIYGYTF,TGTGCCAGCAGCGCCGATGGGGGGGGAATCTATGGCTACACCTTC
TRBD1,NA,TRBJ2-3,TRBV25-1,CASSARTGVGTQYF,TGTGCCAGCAGTGCCAGAACAGGGGTCGGTACGCAGTATTTT
TRBD2,NA,TRBJ2-7,TRBV11-2,CASSSNSPGLVIYEQYF,TGTGCCAGCAGCTCCAACTCTCCGGGACTAGTAATCTACGAGCAGTACTTC
TRBD1,few,TRBJ1-1,TRBV19,CASSLIPARQGVDTEAFF,TGTGCCAGTAGTCTAATTCCCGCCAGACAGGGGGTGGACACTGAAGCTTTCTTT
NA,once,TRBJ1-4,TRBV25-1,CASTGTYTEKLFF,TGTGCCAGCACAGGGACATATACTGAAAAACTGTTTTTT
TRBD2,few,TRBJ2-1,TRBV7-3,CASSSRLTSGDYNEQFF,TGTGCCAGCAGCTCCCGGTTGACTAGCGGGGACTACAATGAGCAGTTCTTC
TRBD2,NA,TRBJ2-3,TRBV11-2,CASSLGTRGAGDTQYF,TGTGCCAGCAGCCTCGGTACGCGGGGGGCCGGAGATACGCAGTATTTT
NA,NA,TRBJ1-4,TRBV4-1,CASSQVRVEKLFF,TGCGCCAGCAGCCAAGTCAGGGTTGAAAAACTGTTTTTT
NA,few,TRBJ2-7,TRBV7-3,CASSLRSGSSYEQYF,TGTGCCAGCAGCTTACGTTCAGGGAGCTCCTACGAGCAGTACTTC
NA,once,TRBJ2-7,TRBV9,CASSVGRRVAGKRPTPSYEQYF,TGTGCCAGCAGCGTAGGCCGGAGGGTGGCGGGTAAACGGCCAACCCCCTCCTACGAGCAGTACTTC
TRBD1,NA,TRBJ2-3,TRBV7-9,CASTQTGVRDTQYF,TGTGCCAGCACCCAGACAGGGGTGAGGGATACGCAGTATTTT
NA,NA,TRBJ2-2,TRBV6-2/TRBV6-3,CASTPGTNTGELFF,TGTGCCAGCACCCCCGGGACCAACACCGGGGAGCTGTTTTTT
NA,NA,TRBJ2-3,TRBV14,CASSQVAFRDTQYF,TGTGCCAGCAGCCAAGTAGCGTTCCGGGATACGCAGTATTTT
TRBD1,NA,TRBJ2-3,TRBV30,CAWSNTGADTQYF,TGTGCCTGGAGTAATACAGGGGCAGATACGCAGTATTTT
TRBD1,NA,TRBJ1-1,TRBV5-1,CASSGQGGDTEAFF,TGCGCCAGCAGCGGACAGGGGGGGGACACTGAAGCTTTCTTT
NA,NA,TRBJ2-1,TRBV5-6,CASSLLTGTVPLGYNEQFF,TGTGCCAGCAGCTTACTGACGGGAACCGTACCTTTGGGCTACAATGAGCAGTTCTTC
TRBD2,NA,TRBJ2-7,TRBV28,CASSSIAGVSYEQYF,TGTGCCAGCAGTTCCATAGCGGGAGTGTCCTACGAGCAGTACTTC
NA,NA,TRBJ2-2,TRBV3-1/TRBV3-2,CASSQRLNTGELFF,TGTGCCAGCAGCCAAAGACTCAACACCGGGGAGCTGTTTTTT
NA,NA,TRBJ1-1,TRBV2,CASSGGGRGAFF,TGTGCCAGCAGTGGGGGGGGGCGCGGGGCTTTCTTT
NA,NA,TRBJ2-1,TRBV30,CAWSVWEEGEQFF,TGTGCCTGGAGTGTTTGGGAGGAGGGTGAGCAGTTCTTC